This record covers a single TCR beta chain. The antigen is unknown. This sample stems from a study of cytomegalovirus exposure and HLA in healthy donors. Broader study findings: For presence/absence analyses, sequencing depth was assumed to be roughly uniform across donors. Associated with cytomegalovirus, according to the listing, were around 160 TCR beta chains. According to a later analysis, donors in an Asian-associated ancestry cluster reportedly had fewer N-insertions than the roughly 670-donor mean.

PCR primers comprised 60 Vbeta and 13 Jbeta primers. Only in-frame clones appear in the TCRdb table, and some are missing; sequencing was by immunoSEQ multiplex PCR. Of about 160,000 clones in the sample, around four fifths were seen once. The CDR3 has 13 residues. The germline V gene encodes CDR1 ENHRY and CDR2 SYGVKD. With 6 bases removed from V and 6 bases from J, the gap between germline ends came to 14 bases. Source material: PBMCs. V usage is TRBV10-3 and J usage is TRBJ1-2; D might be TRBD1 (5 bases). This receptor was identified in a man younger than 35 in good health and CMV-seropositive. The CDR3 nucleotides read TGTGCCATCAGCGGGGGTGCGGGGGATGGCTACACCTTC. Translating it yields CAISGGAGDGYTF.